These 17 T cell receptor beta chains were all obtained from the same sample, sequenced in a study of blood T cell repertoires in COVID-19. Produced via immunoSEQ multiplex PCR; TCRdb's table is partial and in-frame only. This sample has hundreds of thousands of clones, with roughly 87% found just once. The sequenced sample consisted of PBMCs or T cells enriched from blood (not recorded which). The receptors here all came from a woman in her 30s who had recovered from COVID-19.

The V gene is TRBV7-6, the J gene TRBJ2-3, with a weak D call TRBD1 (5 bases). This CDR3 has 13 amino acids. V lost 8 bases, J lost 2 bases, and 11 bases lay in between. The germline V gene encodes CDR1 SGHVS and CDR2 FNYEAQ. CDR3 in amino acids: CASARGYTDTQYF. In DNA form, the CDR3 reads TGTGCCAGCGCTAGGGGTTACACAGATACGCAGTATTTT.

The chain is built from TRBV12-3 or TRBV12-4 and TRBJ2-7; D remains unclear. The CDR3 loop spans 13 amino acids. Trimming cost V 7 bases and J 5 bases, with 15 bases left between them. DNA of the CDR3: TGTGCCAGCACCACCCACATGATGGACGAGCAGTACTTC. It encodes CASTTHMMDEQYF.

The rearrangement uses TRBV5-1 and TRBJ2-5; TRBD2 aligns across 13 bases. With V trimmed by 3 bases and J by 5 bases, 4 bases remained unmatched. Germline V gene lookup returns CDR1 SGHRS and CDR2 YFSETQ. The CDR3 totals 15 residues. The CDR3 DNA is TGCGCCAGCAGCTCCCTACTAGCGGGAGGGGAGACCCAGTACTTC. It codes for CASSSLLAGGETQYF. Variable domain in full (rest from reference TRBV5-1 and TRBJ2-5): KAGVTQTPRYLIKTRGQQVTLSCSPISGHRSVSWYQQTPGQGLQFLFEYFSETQRNKGNFPGRFSGRQFSNSRSEMNVSTLELGDSALYLCASSSLLAGGETQYFGPGTRLLVL.

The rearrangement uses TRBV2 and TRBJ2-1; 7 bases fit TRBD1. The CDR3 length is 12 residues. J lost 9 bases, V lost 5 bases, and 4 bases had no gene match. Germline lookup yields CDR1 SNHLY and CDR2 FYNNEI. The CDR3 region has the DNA TGTGCCAGCAGTAGACAGGGTTTTGAGCAGTTCTTC. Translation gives CASSRQGFEQFF.

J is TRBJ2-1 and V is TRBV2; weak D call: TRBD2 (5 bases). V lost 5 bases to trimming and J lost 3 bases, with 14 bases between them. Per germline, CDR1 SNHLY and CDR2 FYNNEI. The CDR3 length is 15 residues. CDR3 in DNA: TGTGCCAGCAGTATCGGACTGACAAACTACAATGAGCAGTTCTTC. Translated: CASSIGLTNYNEQFF.

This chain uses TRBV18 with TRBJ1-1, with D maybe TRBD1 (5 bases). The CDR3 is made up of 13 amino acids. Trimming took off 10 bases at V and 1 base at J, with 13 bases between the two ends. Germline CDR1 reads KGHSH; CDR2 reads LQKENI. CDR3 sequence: CATLGQANTEAFF. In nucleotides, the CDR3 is TGTGCCACCCTGGGGCAGGCGAACACTGAAGCTTTCTTT.

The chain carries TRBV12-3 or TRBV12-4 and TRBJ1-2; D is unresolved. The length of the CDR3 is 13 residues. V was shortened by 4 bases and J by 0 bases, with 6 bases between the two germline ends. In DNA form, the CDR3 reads TGTGCCAGCAGTTCCGGGACTAACTATGGCTACACCTTC. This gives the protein CASSSGTNYGYTF.

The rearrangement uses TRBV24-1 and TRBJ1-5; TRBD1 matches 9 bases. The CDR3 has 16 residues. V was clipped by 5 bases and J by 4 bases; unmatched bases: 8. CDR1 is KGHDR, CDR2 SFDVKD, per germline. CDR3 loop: CATSGSTGGGNQPQHF. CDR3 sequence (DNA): TGTGCCACCAGTGGCTCAACAGGGGGCGGAAATCAGCCCCAGCATTTT.

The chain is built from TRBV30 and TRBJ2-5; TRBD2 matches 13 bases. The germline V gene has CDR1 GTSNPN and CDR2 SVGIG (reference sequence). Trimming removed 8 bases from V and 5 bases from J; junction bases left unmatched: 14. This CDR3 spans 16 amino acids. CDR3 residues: CARTSGGLAGGETQYF. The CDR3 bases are TGTGCCCGGACTAGCGGGGGTCTAGCGGGGGGTGAGACCCAGTACTTC.

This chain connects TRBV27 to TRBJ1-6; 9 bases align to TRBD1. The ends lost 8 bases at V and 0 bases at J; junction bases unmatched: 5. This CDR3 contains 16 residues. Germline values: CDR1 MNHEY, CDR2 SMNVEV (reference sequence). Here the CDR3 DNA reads TGTGCCAGCCTTGGGACAGGGAGCTCCTATAATTCACCCCTCCACTTT. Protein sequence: CASLGTGSSYNSPLHF.

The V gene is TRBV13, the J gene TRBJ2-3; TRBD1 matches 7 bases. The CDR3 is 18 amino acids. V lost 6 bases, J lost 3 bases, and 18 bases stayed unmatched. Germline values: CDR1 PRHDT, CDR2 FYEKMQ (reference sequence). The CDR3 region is CASSPLGQGVGRTDTQYF. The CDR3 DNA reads TGTGCCAGCAGTCCCCTGGGGCAGGGGGTGGGTCGGACAGATACGCAGTATTTT.

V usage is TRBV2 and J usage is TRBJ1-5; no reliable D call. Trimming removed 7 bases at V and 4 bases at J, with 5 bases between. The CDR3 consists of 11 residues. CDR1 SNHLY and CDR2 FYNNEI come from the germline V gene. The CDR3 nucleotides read TGTGCCAGCAAGCTTAATCAGCCCCAGCATTTT. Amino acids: CASKLNQPQHF.

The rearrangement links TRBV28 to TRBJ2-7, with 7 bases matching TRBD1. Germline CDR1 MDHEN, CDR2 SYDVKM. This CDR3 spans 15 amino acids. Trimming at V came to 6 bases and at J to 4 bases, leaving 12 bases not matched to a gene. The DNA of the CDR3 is TGTGCCAGCAGGGAGACAGGGACAGTTAGATACGAGCAGTACTTC. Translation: CASRETGTVRYEQYF.

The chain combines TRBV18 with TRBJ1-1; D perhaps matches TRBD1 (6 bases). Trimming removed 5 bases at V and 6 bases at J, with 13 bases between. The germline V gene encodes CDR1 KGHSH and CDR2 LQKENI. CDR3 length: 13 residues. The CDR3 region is CASSVKTGSEAFF. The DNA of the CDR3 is TGTGCCAGCTCAGTTAAAACAGGGTCTGAAGCTTTCTTT.

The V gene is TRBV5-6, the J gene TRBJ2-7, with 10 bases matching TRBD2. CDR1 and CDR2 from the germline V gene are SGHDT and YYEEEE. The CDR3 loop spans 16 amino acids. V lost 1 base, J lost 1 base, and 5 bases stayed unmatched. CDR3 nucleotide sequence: TGTGCCAGCAGCTTGTTTGCTAGCGGGGGATCCTACGAGCAGTACTTC. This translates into CASSLFASGGSYEQYF.

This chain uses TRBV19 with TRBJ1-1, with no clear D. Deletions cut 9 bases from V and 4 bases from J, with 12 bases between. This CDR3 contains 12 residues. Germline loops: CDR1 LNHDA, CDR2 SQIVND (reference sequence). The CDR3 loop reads CASWEVPTEAFF. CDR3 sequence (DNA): TGTGCCAGCTGGGAGGTCCCCACTGAAGCTTTCTTT.

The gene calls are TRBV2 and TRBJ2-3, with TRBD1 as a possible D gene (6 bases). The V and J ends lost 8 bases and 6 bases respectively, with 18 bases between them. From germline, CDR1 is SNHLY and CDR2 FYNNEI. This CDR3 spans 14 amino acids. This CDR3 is CASGQPQARDTQYF. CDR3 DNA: TGTGCCAGCGGACAGCCTCAGGCGAGGGATACGCAGTATTTT.